This T cell receptor (beta chain) originates from a study of blood T cells in healthy people across ages. The CDR3 spans 18 residues. Losses at the gene ends were 4 bases for V and 4 bases for J; bases not matched to a gene: 15. CDR1 and CDR2 (germline): LNHDA, SQIVND (reference sequence). Together with a sample-barcoded 5' primer, a J-beta primer mix was included in a second PCR lasting roughly 7 to 11 cycles. TCRdb passed the 5' RACE reads through MiXCR, listing each CDR3 protein once. The top ten hold under 20% of the sample, which has fewer than 1 million distinct CDR3 sequences, roughly 44% seen once.

The sample taken for sequencing was blood. The receptor was isolated from a man aged 55 to 69 in good health. The V and J genes are TRBV19 and TRBJ2-1; 8 nucleotides match TRBD2. CDR3 region: CASSNRGGNPSKYNEQFF. CDR3 DNA sequence: TGTGCCAGTAGTAACCGCGGGGGGAACCCATCCAAATACAATGAGCAGTTCTTC.